This note documents a single T cell receptor beta chain sequence. As yet, its antigen is unknown. The second PCR ran about 6 to 12 cycles with a sample-barcoded 5' primer and J-beta primers. Each cDNA molecule received a tag from a template-switch adaptor that had 12 random nucleotides. MiXCR, run by TCRdb on the 5' RACE reads, gives a single entry per CDR3 protein. This table has 660,000 or so distinct CDR3 sequences, 58% appearing once. The data were taken from a study of blood T cells in healthy people across ages. From germline, CDR1 is SGHTA and CDR2 FQGNSA. This CDR3 spans 14 amino acids. V lost 5 bases and J lost 8; bases outside the gene matches: 6. General study findings and limits: Roughly linearly, TCR beta diversity per million T cells fell as age increased. Reliance upon unsorted PBMCs precluded definitive naive versus antigen-experienced comparison.

Material: blood. V usage is TRBV7-2 and J usage is TRBJ1-4; TRBD1 aligns across 9 bases. The clonotype originates from a man aged 55 to 70 in good health. CDR3 amino acids: CASSTRTGEEKLFF. DNA of the CDR3: TGTGCCAGCAGCACCCGGACAGGGGAGGAAAAACTGTTTTTT.